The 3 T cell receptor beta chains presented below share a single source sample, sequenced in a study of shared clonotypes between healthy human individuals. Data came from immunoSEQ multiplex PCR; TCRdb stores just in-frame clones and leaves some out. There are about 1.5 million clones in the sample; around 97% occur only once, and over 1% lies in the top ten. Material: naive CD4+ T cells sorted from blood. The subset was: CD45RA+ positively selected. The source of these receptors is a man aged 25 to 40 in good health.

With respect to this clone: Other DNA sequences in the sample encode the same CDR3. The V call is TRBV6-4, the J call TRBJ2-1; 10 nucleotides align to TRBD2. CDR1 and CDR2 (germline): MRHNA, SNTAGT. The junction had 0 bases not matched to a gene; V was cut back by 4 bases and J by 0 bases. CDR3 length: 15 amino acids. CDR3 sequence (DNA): TGTGCCAGCAGTGCTAGCGGGAGCTCCTACAATGAGCAGTTCTTC. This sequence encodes CASSASGSSYNEQFF.

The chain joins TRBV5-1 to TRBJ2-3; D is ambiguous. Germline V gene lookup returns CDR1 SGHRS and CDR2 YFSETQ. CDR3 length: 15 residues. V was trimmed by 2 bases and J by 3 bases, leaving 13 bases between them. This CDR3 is CASSLRNRGTDTQYF. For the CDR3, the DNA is TGCGCCAGCAGCTTAAGAAACCGAGGAACAGATACGCAGTATTTT.

The CDR3 sequence is CASSLGLAGGPGNEQFF. The CDR3, as DNA: TGTGCCAGCAGCCTCGGACTAGCGGGAGGGCCTGGCAATGAGCAGTTCTTC. The genes are TRBV13 and TRBJ2-1; 15 nucleotides align to TRBD2. The germline gives CDR1 PRHDT, CDR2 FYEKMQ (reference sequence). This CDR3 contains 17 residues. V dropped 5 bases and J dropped 6; count of bases not matched to a gene: 8.